The sequence of this T cell receptor (beta chain) was determined in a study of T cells in Graves' hyperthyroidism and ophthalmopathy. This clonotype turned up a few times. Amplified TCR beta CDR3 regions derived from RNA transcripts. Carried out on the TCR CDR3, a first-round RT-PCR used the HTBI primer set. TCRdb independently ran MiXCR on the multiplex PCR reads; one entry per CDR3 protein. The table includes 200,000 to 250,000 distinct CDR3 sequences, 17% detected once. Per germline, CDR1 SEHNR and CDR2 FQNEAQ (reference sequence). CDR3 length: 17 residues. V was clipped by 5 bases and J by 2 bases, with 20 bases between them.

The receptor's source is a man aged 50 to 59 with Graves' hyperthyroidism. The chain couples TRBV7-9 to TRBJ2-3, with a possible D match to TRBD1 (6 bases). Sequencing was done on a sample of blood. CDR3 sequence: CASSGYTGYSHTDTQYF. The CDR3 DNA reads TGTGCCAGCAGCGGTTACACAGGGTACTCCCACACAGATACGCAGTATTTT.